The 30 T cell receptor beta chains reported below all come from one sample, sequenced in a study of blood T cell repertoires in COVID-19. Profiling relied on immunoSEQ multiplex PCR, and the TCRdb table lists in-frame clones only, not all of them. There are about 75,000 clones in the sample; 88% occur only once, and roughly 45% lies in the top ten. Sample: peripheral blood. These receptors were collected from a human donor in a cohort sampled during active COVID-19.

CDR3 DNA sequence: TGTGCCAGCAGTGGGGGGCTCGAGGGTATGAACACTGAAGCTTTCTTT. Protein: CASSGGLEGMNTEAFF. The rearrangement joins TRBV2 to TRBJ1-1; perhaps TRBD1 as D (6 bases). CDR1 and CDR2 from the germline V gene are SNHLY and FYNNEI. CDR3 length equals 16 residues. V lost 4 bases, J lost 0 bases, and 15 bases lay in between.

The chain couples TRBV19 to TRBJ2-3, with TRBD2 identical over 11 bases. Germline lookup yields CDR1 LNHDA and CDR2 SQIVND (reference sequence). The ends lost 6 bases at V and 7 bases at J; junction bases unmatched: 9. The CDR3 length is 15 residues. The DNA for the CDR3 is TGTGCCAGTAGCTCACTAGCGGGGGTGAGCAATACGCAGTATTTT. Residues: CASSSLAGVSNTQYF. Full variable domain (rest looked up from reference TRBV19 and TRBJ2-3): DGGITQSPKYLFRKEGQNVTLSCEQNLNHDAMYWYRQDPGQGLRLIYYSQIVNDFQKGDIAEGYSVSREKKESFPLTVTSAQKNPTAFYLCASSSLAGVSNTQYFGPGTRLTVL.

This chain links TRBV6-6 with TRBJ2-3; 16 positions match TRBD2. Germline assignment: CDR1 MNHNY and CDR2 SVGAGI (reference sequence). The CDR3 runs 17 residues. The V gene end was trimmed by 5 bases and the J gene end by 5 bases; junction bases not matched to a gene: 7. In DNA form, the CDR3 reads TGTGCCAGCAGTCGCCCGGGACTAGCGGGGGGGGGAGATACGCAGTATTTT. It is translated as CASSRPGLAGGGDTQYF.

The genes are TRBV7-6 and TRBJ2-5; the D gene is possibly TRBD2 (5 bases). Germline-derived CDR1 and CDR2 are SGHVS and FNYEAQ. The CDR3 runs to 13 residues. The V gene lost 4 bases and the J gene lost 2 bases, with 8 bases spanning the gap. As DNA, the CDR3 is TGTGCCAGCAGCTCGCGGGTACAAGAGACCCAGTACTTC. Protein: CASSSRVQETQYF. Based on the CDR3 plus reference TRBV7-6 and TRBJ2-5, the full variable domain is GAGVSQSPRYKVTKRGQDVALRCDPISGHVSLYWYRQALGQGPEFLTYFNYEAQQDKSGLPNDRFSAERPEGSISTLTIQRTEQRDSAMYRCASSSRVQETQYFGPGTRLLVL.

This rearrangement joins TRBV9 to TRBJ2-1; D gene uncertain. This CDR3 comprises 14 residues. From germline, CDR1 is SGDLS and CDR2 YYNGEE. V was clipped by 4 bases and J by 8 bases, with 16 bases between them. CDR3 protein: CASSSELSGHEQFF. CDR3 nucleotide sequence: TGTGCCAGCAGCTCGGAACTCTCAGGCCATGAGCAGTTCTTC.

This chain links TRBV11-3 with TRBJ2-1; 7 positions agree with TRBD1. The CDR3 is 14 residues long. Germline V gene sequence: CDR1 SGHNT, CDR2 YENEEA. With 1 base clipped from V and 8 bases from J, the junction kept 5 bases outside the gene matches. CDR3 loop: CASSLVWDSYEQFF. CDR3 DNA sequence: TGTGCCAGCAGCTTAGTCTGGGACAGTTATGAGCAGTTCTTC. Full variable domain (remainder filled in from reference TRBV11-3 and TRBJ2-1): EAGVVQSPRYKIIEKKQPVAFWCNPISGHNTLYWYLQNLGQGPELLIRYENEEAVDDSQLPKDRFSAERLKGVDSTLKIQPAELGDSAVYLCASSLVWDSYEQFFGPGTRLTVL.

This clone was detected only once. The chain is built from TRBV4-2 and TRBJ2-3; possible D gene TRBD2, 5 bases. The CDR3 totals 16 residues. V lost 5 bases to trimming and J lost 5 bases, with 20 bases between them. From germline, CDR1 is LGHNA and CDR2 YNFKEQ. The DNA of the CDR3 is TGTGCCAGCAGCTCAGAGGTAGGGCGAGGGAGAGATACGCAGTATTTT. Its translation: CASSSEVGRGRDTQYF.

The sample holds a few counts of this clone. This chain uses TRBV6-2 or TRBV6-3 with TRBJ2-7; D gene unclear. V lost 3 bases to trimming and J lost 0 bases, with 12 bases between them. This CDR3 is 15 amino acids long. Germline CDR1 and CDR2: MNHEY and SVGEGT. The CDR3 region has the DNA TGTGCCAGCAGTTATGGCACGCAGGTCTCCTACGAGCAGTACTTC. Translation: CASSYGTQVSYEQYF.

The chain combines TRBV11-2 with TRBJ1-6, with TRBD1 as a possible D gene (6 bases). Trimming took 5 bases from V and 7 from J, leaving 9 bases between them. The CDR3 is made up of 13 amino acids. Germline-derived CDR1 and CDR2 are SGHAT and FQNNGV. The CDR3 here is CASSVDRNSPLHF. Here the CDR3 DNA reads TGTGCCAGCAGCGTTGACAGGAATTCACCCCTCCACTTT.

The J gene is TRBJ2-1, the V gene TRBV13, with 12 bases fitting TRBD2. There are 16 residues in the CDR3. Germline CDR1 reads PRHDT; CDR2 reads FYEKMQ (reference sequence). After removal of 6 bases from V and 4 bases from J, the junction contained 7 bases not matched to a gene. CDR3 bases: TGTGCCAGCAGTCATAAGACTAGCGGGAGTTACAATGAGCAGTTCTTC. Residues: CASSHKTSGSYNEQFF.

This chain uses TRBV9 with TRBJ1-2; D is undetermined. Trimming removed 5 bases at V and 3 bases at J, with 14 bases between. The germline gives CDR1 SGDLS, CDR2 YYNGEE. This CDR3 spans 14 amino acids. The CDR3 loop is CASRRGEVDYGYTF. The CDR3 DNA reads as TGTGCCAGCAGACGCGGGGAGGTTGACTATGGCTACACCTTC.

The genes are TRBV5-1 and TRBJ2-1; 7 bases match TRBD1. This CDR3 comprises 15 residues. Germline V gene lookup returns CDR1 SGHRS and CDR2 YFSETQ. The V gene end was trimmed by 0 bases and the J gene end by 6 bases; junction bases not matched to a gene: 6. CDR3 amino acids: CASSLGQGLLNEQFF. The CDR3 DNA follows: TGCGCCAGCAGCTTGGGACAGGGTCTTCTCAATGAGCAGTTCTTC. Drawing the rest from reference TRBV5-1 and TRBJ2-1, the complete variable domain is KAGVTQTPRYLIKTRGQQVTLSCSPISGHRSVSWYQQTPGQGLQFLFEYFSETQRNKGNFPGRFSGRQFSNSRSEMNVSTLELGDSALYLCASSLGQGLLNEQFFGPGTRLTVL.

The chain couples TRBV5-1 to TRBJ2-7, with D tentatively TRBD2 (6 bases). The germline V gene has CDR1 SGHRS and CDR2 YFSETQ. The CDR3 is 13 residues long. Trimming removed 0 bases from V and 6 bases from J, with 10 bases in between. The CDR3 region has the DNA TGCGCCAGCAGCTTGGAGGGGACTCGCGAGCAGTACTTC. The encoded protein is CASSLEGTREQYF.

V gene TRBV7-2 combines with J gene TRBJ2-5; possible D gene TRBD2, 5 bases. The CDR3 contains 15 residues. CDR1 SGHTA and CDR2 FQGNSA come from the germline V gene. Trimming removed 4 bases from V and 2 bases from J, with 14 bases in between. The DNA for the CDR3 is TGTGCCAGCAGCTCGCAGGCGGGCCAACAAGAGACCCAGTACTTC. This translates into CASSSQAGQQETQYF.

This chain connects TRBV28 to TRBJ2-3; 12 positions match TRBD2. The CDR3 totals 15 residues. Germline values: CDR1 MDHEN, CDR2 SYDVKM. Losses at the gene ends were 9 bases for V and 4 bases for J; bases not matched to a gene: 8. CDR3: CASNGLAGFSDTQYF. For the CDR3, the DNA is TGTGCCAGTAATGGACTAGCGGGGTTCTCAGATACGCAGTATTTT.

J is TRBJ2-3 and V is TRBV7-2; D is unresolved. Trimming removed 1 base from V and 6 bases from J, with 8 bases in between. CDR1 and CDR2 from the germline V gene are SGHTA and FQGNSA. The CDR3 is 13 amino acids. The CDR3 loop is CASSLGASDTQYF. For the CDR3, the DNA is TGTGCCAGCAGCTTAGGGGCATCGGATACGCAGTATTTT. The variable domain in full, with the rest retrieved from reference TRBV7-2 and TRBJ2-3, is GAGVSQSPSNKVTEKGKDVELRCDPISGHTALYWYRQSLGQGLEFLIYFQGNSAPDKSGLPSDRFSAERTGGSVSTLTIQRTQQEDSAVYLCASSLGASDTQYFGPGTRLTVL.

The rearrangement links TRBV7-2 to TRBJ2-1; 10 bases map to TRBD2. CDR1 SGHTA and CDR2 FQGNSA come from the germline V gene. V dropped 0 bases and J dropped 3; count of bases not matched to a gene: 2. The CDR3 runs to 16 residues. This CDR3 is CASSLAPSGSYNEQFF. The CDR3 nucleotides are TGTGCCAGCAGCTTAGCTCCTAGCGGGAGCTACAATGAGCAGTTCTTC.

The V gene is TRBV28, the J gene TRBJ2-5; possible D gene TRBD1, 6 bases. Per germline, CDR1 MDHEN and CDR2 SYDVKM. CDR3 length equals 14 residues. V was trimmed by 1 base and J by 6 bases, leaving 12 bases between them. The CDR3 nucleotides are TGTGCCAGCAGTTTATCCCAGGGGCAAAAGACCCAGTACTTC. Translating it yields CASSLSQGQKTQYF.

The CDR3 is CASSPPGGGITGELFF. The CDR3 DNA is TGTGCCAGCAGCCCCCCGGGTGGCGGGATCACCGGGGAGCTGTTTTTT. The V and J genes are TRBV13 and TRBJ2-2, with D perhaps matching TRBD2 (6 bases). This CDR3 region has 16 residues. Trimming left V 5 bases short and J 4 bases short, with 17 bases between. From germline, CDR1 is PRHDT and CDR2 FYEKMQ (reference sequence).

CDR3 protein: CASSLRSGGTSTDTQYF. CDR3 DNA: TGTGCCAGCAGCTTAAGGAGCGGGGGGACTAGCACAGATACGCAGTATTTT. The chain joins TRBV5-8 to TRBJ2-3, with TRBD2 matching over 9 bases. The V gene end was trimmed by 2 bases and the J gene end by 0 bases; junction bases not matched to a gene: 7. This CDR3 is built from 17 residues. Looked up from germline, CDR1 is SGHTS and CDR2 is YDEGEE.

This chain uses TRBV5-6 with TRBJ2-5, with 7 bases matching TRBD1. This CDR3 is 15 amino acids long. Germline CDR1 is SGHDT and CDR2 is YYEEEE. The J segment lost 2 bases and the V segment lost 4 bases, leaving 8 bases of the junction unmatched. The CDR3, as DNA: TGTGCCAGCAGCCCTAACAGGGGCCGTCAAGAGACCCAGTACTTC. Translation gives CASSPNRGRQETQYF.

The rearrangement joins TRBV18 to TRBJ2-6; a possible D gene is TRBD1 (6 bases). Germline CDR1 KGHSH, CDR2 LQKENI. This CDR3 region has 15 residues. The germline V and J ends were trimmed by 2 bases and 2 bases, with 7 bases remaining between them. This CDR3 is CASSPGTPGANVLTF. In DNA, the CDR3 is TGTGCCAGCTCACCAGGGACACCTGGGGCCAACGTCCTGACTTTC.

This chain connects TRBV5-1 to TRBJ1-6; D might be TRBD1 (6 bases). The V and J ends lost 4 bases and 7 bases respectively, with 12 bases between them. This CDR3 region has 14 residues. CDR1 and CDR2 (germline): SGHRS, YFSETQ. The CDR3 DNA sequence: TGCGCCAGCAGCACCCGGACAGAGAATTCACCCCTCCACTTT. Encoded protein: CASSTRTENSPLHF.

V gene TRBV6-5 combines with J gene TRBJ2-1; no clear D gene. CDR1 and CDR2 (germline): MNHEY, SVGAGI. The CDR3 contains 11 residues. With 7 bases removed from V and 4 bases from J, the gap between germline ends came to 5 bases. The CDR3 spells CASTVYNEQFF. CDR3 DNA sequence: TGTGCCAGCACAGTATACAATGAGCAGTTCTTC.

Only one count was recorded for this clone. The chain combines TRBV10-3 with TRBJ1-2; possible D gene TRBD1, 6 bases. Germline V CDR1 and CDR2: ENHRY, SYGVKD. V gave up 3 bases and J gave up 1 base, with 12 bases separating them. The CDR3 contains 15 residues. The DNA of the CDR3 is TGTGCCATCAGTGAAGCGGGGGGGCATAACTATGGCTACACCTTC. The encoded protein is CAISEAGGHNYGYTF.

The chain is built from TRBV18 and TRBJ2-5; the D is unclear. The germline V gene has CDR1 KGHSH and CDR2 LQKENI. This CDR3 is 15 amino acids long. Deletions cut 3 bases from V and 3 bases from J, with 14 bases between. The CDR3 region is CASSPSSQAEETQYF. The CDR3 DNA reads TGTGCCAGCTCACCTTCTTCTCAGGCAGAAGAGACCCAGTACTTC. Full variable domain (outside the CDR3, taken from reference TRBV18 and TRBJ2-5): NAGVMQNPRHLVRRRGQEARLRCSPMKGHSHVYWYRQLPEEGLKFMVYLQKENIIDESGMPKERFSAEFPKEGPSILRIQQVVRGDSAAYFCASSPSSQAEETQYFGPGTRLLVL.

The CDR3 region is CASSLDRGGGGTEAFF. CDR3 DNA sequence: TGTGCCAGCAGTTTGGACAGGGGGGGTGGAGGCACTGAAGCTTTCTTT. The V gene is TRBV28, the J gene TRBJ1-1; 10 bases align to TRBD1. Trimming cost V 3 bases and J 4 bases; bases outside gene matches: 8. Germline V lookup: CDR1 MDHEN, CDR2 SYDVKM. The CDR3 sequence is 16 residues long. Using reference TRBV28 and TRBJ1-1 for the parts outside the CDR3, the full variable domain is DVKVTQSSRYLVKRTGEKVFLECVQDMDHENMFWYRQDPGLGLRLIYFSYDVKMKEKGDIPEGYSVSREKKERFSLILESASTNQTSMYLCASSLDRGGGGTEAFFGQGTRLTVV.

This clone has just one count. CDR3 residues: CATWTGRGEKLFF. The DNA of the CDR3 is TGTGCCACTTGGACAGGGCGCGGCGAAAAACTGTTTTTT. The chain joins TRBV10-3 to TRBJ1-4; TRBD1 aligns across 8 bases. V lost 10 bases, J lost 8 bases, and 9 bases stayed unmatched. The CDR3 has 13 amino acids. Germline V gene sequence: CDR1 ENHRY, CDR2 SYGVKD.

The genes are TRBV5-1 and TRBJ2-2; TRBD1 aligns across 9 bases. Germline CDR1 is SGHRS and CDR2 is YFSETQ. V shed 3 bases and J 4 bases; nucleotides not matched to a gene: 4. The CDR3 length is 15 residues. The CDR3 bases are TGCGCCAGCAGCTCGACAGGGGGAAGCACCGGGGAGCTGTTTTTT. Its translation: CASSSTGGSTGELFF.

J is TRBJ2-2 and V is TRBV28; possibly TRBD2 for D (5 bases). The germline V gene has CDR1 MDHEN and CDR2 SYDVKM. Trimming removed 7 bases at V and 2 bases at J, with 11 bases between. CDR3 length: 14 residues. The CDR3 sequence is CASTGSLNTGELFF. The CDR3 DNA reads TGTGCCAGCACGGGATCGTTAAACACCGGGGAGCTGTTTTTT.